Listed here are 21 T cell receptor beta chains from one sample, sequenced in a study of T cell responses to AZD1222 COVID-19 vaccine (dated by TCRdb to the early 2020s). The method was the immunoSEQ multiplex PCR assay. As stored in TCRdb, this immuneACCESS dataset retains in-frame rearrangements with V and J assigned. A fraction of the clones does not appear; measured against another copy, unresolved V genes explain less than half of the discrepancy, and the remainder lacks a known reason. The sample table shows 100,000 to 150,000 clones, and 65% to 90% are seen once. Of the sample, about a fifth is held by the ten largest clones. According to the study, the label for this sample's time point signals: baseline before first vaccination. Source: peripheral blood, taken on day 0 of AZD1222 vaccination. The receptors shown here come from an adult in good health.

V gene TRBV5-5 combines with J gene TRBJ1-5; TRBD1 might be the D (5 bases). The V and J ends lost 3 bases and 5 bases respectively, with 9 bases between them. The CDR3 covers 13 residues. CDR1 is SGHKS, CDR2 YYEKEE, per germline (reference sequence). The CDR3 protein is CASSSGGYQPQHF. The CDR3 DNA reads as TGTGCCAGCAGCTCGGGGGGTTATCAGCCCCAGCATTTT.

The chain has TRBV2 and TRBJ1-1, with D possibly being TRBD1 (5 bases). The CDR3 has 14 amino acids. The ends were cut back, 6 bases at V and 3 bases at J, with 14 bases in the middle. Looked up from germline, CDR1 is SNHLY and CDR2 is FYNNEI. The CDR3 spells CASRYDSSDTEAFF. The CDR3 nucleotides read TGTGCCAGCAGATACGACAGCTCTGACACTGAAGCTTTCTTT. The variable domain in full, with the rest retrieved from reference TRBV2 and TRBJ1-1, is EPEVTQTPSHQVTQMGQEVILRCVPISNHLYFYWYRQILGQKVEFLVSFYNNEISEKSEIFDDQFSVERPDGSNFTLKIRSTKLEDSAMYFCASRYDSSDTEAFFGQGTRLTVV.

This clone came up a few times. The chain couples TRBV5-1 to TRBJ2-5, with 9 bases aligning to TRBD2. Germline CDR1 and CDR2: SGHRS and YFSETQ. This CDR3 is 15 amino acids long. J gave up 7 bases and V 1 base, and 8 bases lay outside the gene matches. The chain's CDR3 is CASSLRSSGEGTQYF. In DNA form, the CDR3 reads TGCGCCAGCAGCTTGCGGTCTAGCGGGGAGGGGACCCAGTACTTC.

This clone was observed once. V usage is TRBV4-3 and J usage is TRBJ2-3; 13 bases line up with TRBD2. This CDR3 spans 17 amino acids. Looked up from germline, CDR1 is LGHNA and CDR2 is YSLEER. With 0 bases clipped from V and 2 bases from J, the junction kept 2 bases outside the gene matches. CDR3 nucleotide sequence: TGCGCCAGCAGCCAAGATGGACTAGCGGGGGCCACAGATACGCAGTATTTT. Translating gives CASSQDGLAGATDTQYF.

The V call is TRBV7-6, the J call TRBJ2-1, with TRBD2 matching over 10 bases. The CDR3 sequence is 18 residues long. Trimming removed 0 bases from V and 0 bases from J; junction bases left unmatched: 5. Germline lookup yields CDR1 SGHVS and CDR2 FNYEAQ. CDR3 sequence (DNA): TGTGCCAGCAGCTTAGCGTATAGCGGGGGGAGCTCCTACAATGAGCAGTTCTTC. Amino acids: CASSLAYSGGSSYNEQFF.

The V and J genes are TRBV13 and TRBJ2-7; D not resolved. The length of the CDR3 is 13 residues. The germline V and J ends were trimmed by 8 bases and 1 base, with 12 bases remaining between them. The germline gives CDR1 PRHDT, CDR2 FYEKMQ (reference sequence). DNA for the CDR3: TGTGCCAGCGCCCCCCGGGCTTCCTACGAGCAGTACTTC. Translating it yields CASAPRASYEQYF.

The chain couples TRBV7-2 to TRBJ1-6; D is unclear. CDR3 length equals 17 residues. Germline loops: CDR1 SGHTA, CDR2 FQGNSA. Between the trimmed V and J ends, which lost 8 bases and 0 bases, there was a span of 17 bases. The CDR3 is CASHRSDGSSYNSPLHF. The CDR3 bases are TGTGCCAGCCATCGTTCGGACGGGAGCTCCTATAATTCACCCCTCCACTTT.

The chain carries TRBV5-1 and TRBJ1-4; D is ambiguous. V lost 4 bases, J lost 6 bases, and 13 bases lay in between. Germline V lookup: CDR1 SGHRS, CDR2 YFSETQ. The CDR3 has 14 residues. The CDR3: CASSPGPEDEKLFF. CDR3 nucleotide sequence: TGCGCCAGCAGCCCTGGGCCAGAAGATGAAAAACTGTTTTTT.

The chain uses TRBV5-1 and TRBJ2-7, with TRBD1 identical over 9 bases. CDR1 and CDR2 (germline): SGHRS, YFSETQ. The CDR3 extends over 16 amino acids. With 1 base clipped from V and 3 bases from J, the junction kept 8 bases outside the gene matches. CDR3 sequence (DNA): TGCGCCAGCAGCTTGAGTTATGGGACAGGGTTCTACGAGCAGTACTTC. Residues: CASSLSYGTGFYEQYF.

CDR3 sequence reads: CASSPPVDTQYF. Here the CDR3 DNA reads TGTGCCAGCAGCCCTCCCGTTGATACGCAGTATTTT. The chain employs TRBV6-6 and TRBJ2-3; no firm D call. The CDR3 sequence is 12 residues long. Germline loops: CDR1 MNHNY, CDR2 SVGAGI (reference sequence). V was cut by 6 bases and J by 6 bases, with 10 bases left in between.

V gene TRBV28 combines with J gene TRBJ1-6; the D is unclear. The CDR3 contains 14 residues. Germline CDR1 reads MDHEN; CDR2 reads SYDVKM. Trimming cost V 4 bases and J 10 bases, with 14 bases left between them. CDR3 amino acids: CASSWRRVRSPLHF. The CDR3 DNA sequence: TGTGCCAGCAGTTGGAGGCGGGTAAGATCACCCCTCCACTTT. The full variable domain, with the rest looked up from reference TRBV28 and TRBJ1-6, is DVKVTQSSRYLVKRTGEKVFLECVQDMDHENMFWYRQDPGLGLRLIYFSYDVKMKEKGDIPEGYSVSREKKERFSLILESASTNQTSMYLCASSWRRVRSPLHFGNGTRLTVT.

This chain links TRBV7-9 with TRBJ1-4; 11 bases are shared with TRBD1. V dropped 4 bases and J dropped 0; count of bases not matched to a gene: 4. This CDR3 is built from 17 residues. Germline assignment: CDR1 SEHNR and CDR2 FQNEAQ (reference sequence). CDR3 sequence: CASSSGQGAPTNEKLFF. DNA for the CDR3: TGTGCCAGCAGCTCAGGACAGGGGGCTCCAACTAATGAAAAACTGTTTTTT.

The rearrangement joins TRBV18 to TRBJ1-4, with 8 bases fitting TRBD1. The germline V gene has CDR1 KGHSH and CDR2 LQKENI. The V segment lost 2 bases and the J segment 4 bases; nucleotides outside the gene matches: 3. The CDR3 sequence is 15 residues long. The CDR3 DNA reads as TGTGCCAGCTCACCAAGGACAGGGAATAATGAAAAACTGTTTTTT. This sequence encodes CASSPRTGNNEKLFF. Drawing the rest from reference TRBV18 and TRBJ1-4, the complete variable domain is NAGVMQNPRHLVRRRGQEARLRCSPMKGHSHVYWYRQLPEEGLKFMVYLQKENIIDESGMPKERFSAEFPKEGPSILRIQQVVRGDSAAYFCASSPRTGNNEKLFFGSGTQLSVL.

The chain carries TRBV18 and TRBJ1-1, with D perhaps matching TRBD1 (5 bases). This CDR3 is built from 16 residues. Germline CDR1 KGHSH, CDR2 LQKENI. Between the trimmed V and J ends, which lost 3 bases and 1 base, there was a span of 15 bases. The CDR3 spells CASSPSVGGGNTEAFF. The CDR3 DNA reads TGTGCCAGCTCACCTTCGGTCGGCGGGGGGAACACTGAAGCTTTCTTT.

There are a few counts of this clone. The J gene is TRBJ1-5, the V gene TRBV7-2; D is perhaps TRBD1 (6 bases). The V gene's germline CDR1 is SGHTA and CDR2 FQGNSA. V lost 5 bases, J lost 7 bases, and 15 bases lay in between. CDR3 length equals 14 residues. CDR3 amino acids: CASSPTTGGQPQHF. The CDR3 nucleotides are TGTGCCAGCAGCCCTACGACAGGAGGACAGCCCCAGCATTTT.

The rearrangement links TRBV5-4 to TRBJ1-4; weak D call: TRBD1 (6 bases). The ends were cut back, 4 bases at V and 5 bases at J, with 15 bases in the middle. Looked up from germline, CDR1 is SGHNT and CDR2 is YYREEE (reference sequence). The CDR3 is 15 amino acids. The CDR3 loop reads CASSKPAQGNEKLFF. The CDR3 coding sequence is TGTGCCAGCAGCAAACCCGCACAGGGAAATGAAAAACTGTTTTTT.

CDR3 amino acids: CASSLEGGFRETQYF. CDR3 in DNA: TGTGCCAGCAGCTTGGAAGGGGGCTTCAGGGAGACCCAGTACTTC. This chain connects TRBV5-8 to TRBJ2-5; 7 positions match TRBD1. After removal of 0 bases from V and 5 bases from J, the junction contained 7 bases not matched to a gene. Germline CDR1 SGHTS, CDR2 YDEGEE. This CDR3 has 15 amino acids. Full variable domain (missing parts from reference TRBV5-8 and TRBJ2-5): EAGVTQSPTHLIKTRGQQATLRCSPISGHTSVYWYQQALGLGLQFLLWYDEGEERNRGNFPPRFSGRQFPNYSSELNVNALELEDSALYLCASSLEGGFRETQYFGPGTRLLVL.

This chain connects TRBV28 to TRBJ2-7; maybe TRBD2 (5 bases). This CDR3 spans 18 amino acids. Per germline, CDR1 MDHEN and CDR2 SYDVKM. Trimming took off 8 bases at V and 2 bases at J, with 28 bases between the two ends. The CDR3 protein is CASLHAGTGSRLTYEQYF. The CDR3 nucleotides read TGTGCCAGCCTTCATGCGGGCACCGGGTCCAGGTTAACCTACGAGCAGTACTTC. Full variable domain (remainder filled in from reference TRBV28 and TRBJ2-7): DVKVTQSSRYLVKRTGEKVFLECVQDMDHENMFWYRQDPGLGLRLIYFSYDVKMKEKGDIPEGYSVSREKKERFSLILESASTNQTSMYLCASLHAGTGSRLTYEQYFGPGTRLTVT.

The CDR3 DNA is TGTGCCAGCAGTGCGGTTGCCGGGGGGGCAGACAATGAGCAGTTCTTC. Translating gives CASSAVAGGADNEQFF. The gene calls are TRBV6-1 and TRBJ2-1; 8 bases map to TRBD2. Germline V CDR1 and CDR2: MNHNS, SASEGT. The V segment lost 4 bases and the J segment 5 bases; nucleotides outside the gene matches: 10. This CDR3 contains 16 residues.

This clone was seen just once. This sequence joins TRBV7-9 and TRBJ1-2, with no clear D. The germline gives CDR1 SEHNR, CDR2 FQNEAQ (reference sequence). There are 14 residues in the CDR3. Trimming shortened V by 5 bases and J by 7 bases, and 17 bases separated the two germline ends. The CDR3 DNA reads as TGTGCCAGCAGCCCTGACACTCGCTCGGGTGGCTACACCTTC. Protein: CASSPDTRSGGYTF.

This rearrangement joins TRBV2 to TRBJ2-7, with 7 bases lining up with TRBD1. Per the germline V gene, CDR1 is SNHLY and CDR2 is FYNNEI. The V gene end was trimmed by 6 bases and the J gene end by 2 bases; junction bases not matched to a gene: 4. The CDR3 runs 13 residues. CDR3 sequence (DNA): TGTGCCAGCAGGACAACAGGGGCCTACGAGCAGTACTTC. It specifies CASRTTGAYEQYF. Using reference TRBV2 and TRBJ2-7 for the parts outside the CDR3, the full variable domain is EPEVTQTPSHQVTQMGQEVILRCVPISNHLYFYWYRQILGQKVEFLVSFYNNEISEKSEIFDDQFSVERPDGSNFTLKIRSTKLEDSAMYFCASRTTGAYEQYFGPGTRLTVT.